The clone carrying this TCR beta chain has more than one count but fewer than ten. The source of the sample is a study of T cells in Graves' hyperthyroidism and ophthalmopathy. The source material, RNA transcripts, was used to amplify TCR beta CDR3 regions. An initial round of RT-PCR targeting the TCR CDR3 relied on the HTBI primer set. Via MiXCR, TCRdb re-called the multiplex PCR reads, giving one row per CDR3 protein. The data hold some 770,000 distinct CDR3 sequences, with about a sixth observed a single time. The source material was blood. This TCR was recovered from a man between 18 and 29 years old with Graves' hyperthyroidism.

The CDR3 DNA reads as TGCAATGCGGCCGCCGGGACTAGCGGGAGGGTCCATGAGCAGTTCTTC. Translation: CNAAAGTSGRVHEQFF. J is TRBJ2-1 and V is TRBV20-1, with TRBD2 identical over 16 bases. From germline, CDR1 is DFQATT and CDR2 SNEGSKA (reference sequence). The CDR3 extends over 16 amino acids.